The following is a TCR beta chain sequence with its context. The method was immunoSEQ multiplex PCR; TCRdb's version includes in-frame clones alone and lacks a portion of them. The repertoire holds tens of thousands of clones, around nine tenths seen once, with 1.5% to 2% in the top ten. This record belongs to a study of T cell changes during pregnancy in multiple sclerosis. The CDR3 runs to 11 residues. V was pared by 9 bases and J by 4 bases, with 9 bases between. From germline, CDR1 is LNHDA and CDR2 SQIVND (reference sequence). This receptor was obtained from a female donor in good health, enrolled as a control in a pregnancy study. This chain connects TRBV19 to TRBJ1-2; no reliable D call. This specimen consisted of peripheral blood, obtained in the first trimester of pregnancy. This CDR3 is CASGEVYGYTF. In DNA form, the CDR3 reads TGTGCCAGCGGGGAGGTCTATGGCTACACCTTC. Full variable domain (remainder filled in from reference TRBV19 and TRBJ1-2): DGGITQSPKYLFRKEGQNVTLSCEQNLNHDAMYWYRQDPGQGLRLIYYSQIVNDFQKGDIAEGYSVSREKKESFPLTVTSAQKNPTAFYLCASGEVYGYTFGSGTRLTVV.